The text below deals with one T cell receptor (beta chain). Here immunoSEQ multiplex PCR was the method, and the copy in TCRdb shows in-frame clones only, minus some. The data show 95,000 to 150,000 clones, about four fifths seen once. The sample comes from a study of blood T cell repertoires in COVID-19. Study in general: Acute and convalescent COVID-19 specimens originated in the United States, Italy and Spain.

The sample consisted of peripheral blood. This clonotype was sampled from a man aged 60 to 75 with active or convalescent COVID-19.

CDR3 residues: CASSLDGQGAGQPQHF. The CDR3 bases are TGCGCCAGCAGCTTGGACGGACAGGGGGCAGGTCAGCCCCAGCATTTT. The chain employs TRBV5-1 and TRBJ1-5; 11 nucleotides line up with TRBD1. Germline CDR1 is SGHRS and CDR2 is YFSETQ. There are 16 residues in the CDR3. V trimming: 0 bases; J trimming: 6 bases; junction bases outside the gene matches: 5. Supplemented by reference TRBV5-1 and TRBJ1-5, the full variable domain reads KAGVTQTPRYLIKTRGQQVTLSCSPISGHRSVSWYQQTPGQGLQFLFEYFSETQRNKGNFPGRFSGRQFSNSRSEMNVSTLELGDSALYLCASSLDGQGAGQPQHFGDGTRLSIL.